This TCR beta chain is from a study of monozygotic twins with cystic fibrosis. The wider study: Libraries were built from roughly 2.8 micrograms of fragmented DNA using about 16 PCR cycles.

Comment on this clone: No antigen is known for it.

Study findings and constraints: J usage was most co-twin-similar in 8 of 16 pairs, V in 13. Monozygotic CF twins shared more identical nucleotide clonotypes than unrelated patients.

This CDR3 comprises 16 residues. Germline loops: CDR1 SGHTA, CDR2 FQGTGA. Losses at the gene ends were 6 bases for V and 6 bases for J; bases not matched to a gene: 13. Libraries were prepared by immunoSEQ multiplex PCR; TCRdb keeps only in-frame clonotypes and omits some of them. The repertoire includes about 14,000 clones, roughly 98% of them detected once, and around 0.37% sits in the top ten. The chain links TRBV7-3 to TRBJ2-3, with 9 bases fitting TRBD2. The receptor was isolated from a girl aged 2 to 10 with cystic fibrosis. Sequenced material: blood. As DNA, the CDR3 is TGTGCCAGCAGTCCTAACAAGATAGCGGGAGCTGATACGCAGTATTTT. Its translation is CASSPNKIAGADTQYF.